This T cell receptor (beta chain) was identified in a study of control samples from healthy donors and cancer patients. There are 15 residues in the CDR3. Germline trimming cut 7 bases from V and 5 bases from J; bases unmatched to any gene: 11. Per the germline V gene, CDR1 is LNHDA and CDR2 is SQIVND (reference sequence). The method was immunoSEQ multiplex PCR; TCRdb's version includes in-frame clones alone and lacks a portion of them. Of roughly 95,000 clones in the sample, roughly 90% were seen once. The chain links TRBV19 to TRBJ1-5; the match to TRBD1 covers 7 bases. The clonotype comes from a human donor in good health. The donor label of this sample is uncertain. The source material was blood. CDR3 nucleotide sequence: TGTGCCAGTACCAATTTCGACAGGGTGGATCAGCCCCAGCATTTT. It encodes CASTNFDRVDQPQHF.